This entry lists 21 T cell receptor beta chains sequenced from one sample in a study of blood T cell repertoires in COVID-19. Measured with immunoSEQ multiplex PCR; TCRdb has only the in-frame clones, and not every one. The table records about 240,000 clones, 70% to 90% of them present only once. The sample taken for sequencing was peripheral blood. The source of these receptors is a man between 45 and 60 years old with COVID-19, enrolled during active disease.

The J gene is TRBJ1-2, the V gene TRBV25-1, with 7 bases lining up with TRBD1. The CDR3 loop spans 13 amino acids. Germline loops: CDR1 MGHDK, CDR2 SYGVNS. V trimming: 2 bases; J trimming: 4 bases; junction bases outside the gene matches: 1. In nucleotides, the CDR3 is TGTGCCAGCAGTGAAGGGACAGTCTATGGCTACACCTTC. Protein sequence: CASSEGTVYGYTF.

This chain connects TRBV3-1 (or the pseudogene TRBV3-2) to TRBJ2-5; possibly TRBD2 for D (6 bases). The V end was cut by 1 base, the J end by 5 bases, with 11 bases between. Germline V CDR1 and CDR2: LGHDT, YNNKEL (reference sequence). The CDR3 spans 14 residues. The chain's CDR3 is CASSQGSGRETQYF. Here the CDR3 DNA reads TGTGCCAGCAGCCAAGGGTCAGGGAGGGAGACCCAGTACTTC.

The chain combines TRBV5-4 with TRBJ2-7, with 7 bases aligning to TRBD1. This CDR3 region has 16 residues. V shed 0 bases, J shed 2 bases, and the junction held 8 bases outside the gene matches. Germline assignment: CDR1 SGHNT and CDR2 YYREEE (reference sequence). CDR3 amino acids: CASSLGAPGQTYEQYF. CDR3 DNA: TGTGCCAGCAGCTTGGGTGCCCCGGGACAGACCTACGAGCAGTACTTC.

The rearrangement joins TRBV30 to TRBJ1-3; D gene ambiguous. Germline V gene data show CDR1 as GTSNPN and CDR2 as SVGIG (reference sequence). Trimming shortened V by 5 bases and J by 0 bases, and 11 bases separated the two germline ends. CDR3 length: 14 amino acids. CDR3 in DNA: TGTGCCTGGGGGATGGACTCCTCTGGAAACACCATATATTTT. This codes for CAWGMDSSGNTIYF.

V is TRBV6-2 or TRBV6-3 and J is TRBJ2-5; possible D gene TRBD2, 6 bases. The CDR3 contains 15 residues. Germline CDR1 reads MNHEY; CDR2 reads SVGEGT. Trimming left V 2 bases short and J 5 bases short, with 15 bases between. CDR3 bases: TGTGCCAGCAGTTACGGCACGGGGGTAGGGGAGACCCAGTACTTC. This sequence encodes CASSYGTGVGETQYF.

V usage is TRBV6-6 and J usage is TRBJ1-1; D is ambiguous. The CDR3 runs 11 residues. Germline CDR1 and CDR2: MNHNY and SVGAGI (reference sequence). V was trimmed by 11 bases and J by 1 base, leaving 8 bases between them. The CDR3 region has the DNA TGTGCCTGCCGGGGGAACACTGAAGCTTTCTTT. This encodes CACRGNTEAFF.

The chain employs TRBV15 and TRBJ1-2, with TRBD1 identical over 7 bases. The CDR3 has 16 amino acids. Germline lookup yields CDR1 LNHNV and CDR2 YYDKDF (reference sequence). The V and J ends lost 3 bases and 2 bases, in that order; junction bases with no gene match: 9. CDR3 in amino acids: CATSSRTGLTNYGYTF. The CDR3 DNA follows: TGTGCCACCAGCAGTAGGACAGGACTGACCAACTATGGCTACACCTTC.

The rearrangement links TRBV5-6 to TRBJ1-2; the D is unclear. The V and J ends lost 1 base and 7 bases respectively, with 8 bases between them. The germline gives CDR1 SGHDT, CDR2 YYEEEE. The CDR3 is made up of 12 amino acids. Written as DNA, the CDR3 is TGTGCCAGCAGCTTGTACAAGTTTGGCTACACCTTC. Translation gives CASSLYKFGYTF.

The CDR3 DNA follows: TGTGCCAGCAGCGCCCGAAACCACGACAGGGCTGATGGCTACACCTTC. It is translated as CASSARNHDRADGYTF. V is TRBV9 and J is TRBJ1-2; TRBD1 agrees at 7 bases. This CDR3 has 16 amino acids. After removal of 3 bases from V and 6 bases from J, the junction contained 14 bases not matched to a gene. Per the germline V gene, CDR1 is SGDLS and CDR2 is YYNGEE.

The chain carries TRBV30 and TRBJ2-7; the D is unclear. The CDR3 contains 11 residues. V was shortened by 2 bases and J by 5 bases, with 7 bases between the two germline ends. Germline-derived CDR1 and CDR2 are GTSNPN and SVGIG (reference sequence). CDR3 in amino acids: CAWSPSDEQYF. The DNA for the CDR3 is TGTGCCTGGAGTCCTTCGGACGAGCAGTACTTC. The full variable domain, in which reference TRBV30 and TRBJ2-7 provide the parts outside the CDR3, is SQTIHQWPATLVQPVGSPLSLECTVEGTSNPNLYWYRQAAGRGLQLLFYSVGIGQISSEVPQNLSASRPQDRQFILSSKKLLLSDSGFYLCAWSPSDEQYFGPGTRLTVT.

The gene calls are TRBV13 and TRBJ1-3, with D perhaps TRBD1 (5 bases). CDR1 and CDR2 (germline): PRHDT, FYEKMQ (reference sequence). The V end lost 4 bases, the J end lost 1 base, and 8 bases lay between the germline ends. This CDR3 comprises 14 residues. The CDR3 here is CASSYRLSGNTIYF. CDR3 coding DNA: TGTGCCAGCAGCTACAGGTTGTCTGGAAACACCATATATTTT.

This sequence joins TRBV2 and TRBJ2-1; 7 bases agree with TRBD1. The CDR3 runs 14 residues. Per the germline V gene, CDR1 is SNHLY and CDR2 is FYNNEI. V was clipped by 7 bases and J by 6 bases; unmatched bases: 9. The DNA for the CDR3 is TGTGCCAGCAACGTTAATAGGGGGCTCAATGAGCAGTTCTTC. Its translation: CASNVNRGLNEQFF.

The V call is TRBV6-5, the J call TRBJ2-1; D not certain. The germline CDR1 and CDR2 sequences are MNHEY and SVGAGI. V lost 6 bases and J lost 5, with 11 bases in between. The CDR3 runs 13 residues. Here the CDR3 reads CASSPTSDNEQFF. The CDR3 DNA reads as TGTGCCAGCAGCCCCACCTCAGACAATGAGCAGTTCTTC.

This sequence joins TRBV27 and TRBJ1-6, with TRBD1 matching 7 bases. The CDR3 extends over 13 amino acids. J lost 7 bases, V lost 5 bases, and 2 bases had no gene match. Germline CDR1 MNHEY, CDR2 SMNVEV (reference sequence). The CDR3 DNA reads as TGTGCCAGCAGTCCAGGGGGAAATTCACCCCTCCACTTT. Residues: CASSPGGNSPLHF.

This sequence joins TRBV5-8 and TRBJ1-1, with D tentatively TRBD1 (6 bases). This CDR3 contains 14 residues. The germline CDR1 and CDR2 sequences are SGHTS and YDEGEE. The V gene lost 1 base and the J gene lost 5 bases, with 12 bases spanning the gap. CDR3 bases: TGTGCCAGCAGCTTGTGGGGGCGAGGTACTGAAGCTTTCTTT. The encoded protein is CASSLWGRGTEAFF.

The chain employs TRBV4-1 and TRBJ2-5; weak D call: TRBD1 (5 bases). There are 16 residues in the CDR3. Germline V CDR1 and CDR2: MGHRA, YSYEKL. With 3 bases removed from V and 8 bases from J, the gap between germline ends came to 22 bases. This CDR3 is CASSHSLMPGKVTQYF. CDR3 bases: TGCGCCAGCAGCCATTCCTTAATGCCAGGGAAGGTAACCCAGTACTTC.

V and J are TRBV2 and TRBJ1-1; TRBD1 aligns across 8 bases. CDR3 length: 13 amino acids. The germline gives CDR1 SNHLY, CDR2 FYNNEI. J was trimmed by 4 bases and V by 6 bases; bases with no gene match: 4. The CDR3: CASRTGAPTEAFF. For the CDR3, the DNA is TGTGCCAGCAGGACAGGGGCCCCCACTGAAGCTTTCTTT.

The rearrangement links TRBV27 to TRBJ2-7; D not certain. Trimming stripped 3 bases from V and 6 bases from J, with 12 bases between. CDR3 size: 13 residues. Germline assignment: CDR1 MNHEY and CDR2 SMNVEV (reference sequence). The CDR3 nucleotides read TGTGCCAGCAGTTTGTTGACCAGCGCCGAGCAGTACTTC. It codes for CASSLLTSAEQYF.

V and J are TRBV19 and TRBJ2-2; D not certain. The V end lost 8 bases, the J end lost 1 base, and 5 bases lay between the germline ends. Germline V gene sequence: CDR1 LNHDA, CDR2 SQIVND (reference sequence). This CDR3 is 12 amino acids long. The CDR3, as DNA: TGTGCCAGTTCAGGGAACACCGGGGAGCTGTTTTTT. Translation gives CASSGNTGELFF.

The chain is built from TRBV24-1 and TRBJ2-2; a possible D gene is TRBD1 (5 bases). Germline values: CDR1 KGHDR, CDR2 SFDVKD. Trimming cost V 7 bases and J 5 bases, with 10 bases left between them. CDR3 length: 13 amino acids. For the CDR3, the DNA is TGTGCCACCAGAATAGGGGTTACCGGGGAGCTGTTTTTT. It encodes CATRIGVTGELFF.

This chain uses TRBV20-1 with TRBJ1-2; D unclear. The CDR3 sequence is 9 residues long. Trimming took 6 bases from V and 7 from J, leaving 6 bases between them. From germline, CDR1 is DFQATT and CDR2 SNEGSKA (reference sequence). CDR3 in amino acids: CSAYGGYTF. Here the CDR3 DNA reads TGCAGTGCCTACGGTGGCTACACCTTC.